One and the same sample provided the 5 T cell receptor beta chains below, sequenced in a study of cytotoxic CD8 clonotypes in ibrutinib-treated CLL. Using immunoSEQ multiplex PCR, the repertoire was profiled, and TCRdb retains in-frame clones only, with some absent. Among approximately 11,000 clones, around 80% were seen once, and the ten largest hold more than 20%. The sample consisted of PBMCs, taken at disease progression, from a patient treated with ibrutinib. Source of these receptors: a human donor with chronic lymphocytic leukemia.

This sequence joins TRBV10-3 and TRBJ2-7; the match to TRBD2 covers 8 bases. This CDR3 region has 13 residues. V was pared by 10 bases and J by 6 bases, with 11 bases of the junction left unmatched. Germline V gene lookup returns CDR1 ENHRY and CDR2 SYGVKD. CDR3: CATQLADVSEQYF. The CDR3, as DNA: TGTGCCACCCAACTAGCGGACGTATCCGAGCAGTACTTC.

The chain has TRBV30 and TRBJ2-1; 8 nucleotides align to TRBD2. Germline CDR1 GTSNPN, CDR2 SVGIG (reference sequence). V lost 7 bases to trimming and J lost 15 bases; unmatched junction nucleotides: 17. There are 13 residues in the CDR3. The CDR3 coding sequence is TGTGCCTCTAACTTAGCGGGACCCATTGTCTGGTTCTTC. This translates into CASNLAGPIVWFF.

The chain recombines TRBV20-1 with TRBJ2-1, with D unclear. From germline, CDR1 is DFQATT and CDR2 SNEGSKA (reference sequence). V lost 3 bases, J lost 8 bases, and 5 bases lay in between. The CDR3 spans 10 residues. This CDR3 is CSASHHEQFF. The CDR3, as DNA: TGCAGTGCTAGCCACCATGAGCAGTTCTTC.

In DNA, the CDR3 is TGTGCCAGCAGTCTGACTAGCGGGAATCGCTACGAGCAGTACTTC. Its protein is CASSLTSGNRYEQYF. This sequence joins TRBV6-5 and TRBJ2-7; 11 bases map to TRBD2. Germline V gives CDR1 MNHEY, CDR2 SVGAGI. The V gene end was trimmed by 5 bases and the J gene end by 3 bases; junction bases not matched to a gene: 6. CDR3 length: 15 amino acids.

By its share, this clone is medium-sized. V is TRBV19 and J is TRBJ1-1; D gene unclear. CDR1 and CDR2 (germline): LNHDA, SQIVND (reference sequence). This CDR3 region has 12 residues. The ends were cut back, 7 bases at V and 0 bases at J, with 6 bases in the middle. The CDR3 DNA is TGTGCCAGTAACCAGATGAACACTGAAGCTTTCTTT. It is translated as CASNQMNTEAFF.